The clone carrying this TCR beta chain was picked up many times. The antigen remains undetermined. Germline CDR1 MNHEY, CDR2 SVGEGT. CDR3 length: 13 amino acids. J gave up 2 bases and V 6 bases, and 3 bases lay outside the gene matches. Profiling that covered TCR beta VDJ and CDR3 relied on genomic DNA as its template. TCRdb redid the calling of the reads with MiXCR, one entry per CDR3 protein. The profile shows approximately 170,000 distinct CDR3 sequences, around 59% of them singletons. The data were obtained in a study of CD8+CD57+ T cells in acquired aplastic anemia. Study-wide context: Across the sorted CD4+ and CD8+ cells, DNA amounts averaged roughly 3 ug.

Study findings and constraints: CD8+ Simpson's diversity did not differ significantly between patients and controls. Roughly 31 CD8+ CDR3 sequences were shared between patients and controls.

This chain uses TRBV6-2 or TRBV6-3 with TRBJ2-7; 8 bases match TRBD2. Sequencing used sorted CD4+, CD8+, or CD8+CD57+ T cells (not recorded which) from PBMCs. The receptor was derived from a human donor in good health, serving as a control. CDR3 sequence: CASRSGGAYEQYF. In DNA, the CDR3 is TGTGCCAGCAGAAGCGGGGGTGCCTACGAGCAGTACTTC.